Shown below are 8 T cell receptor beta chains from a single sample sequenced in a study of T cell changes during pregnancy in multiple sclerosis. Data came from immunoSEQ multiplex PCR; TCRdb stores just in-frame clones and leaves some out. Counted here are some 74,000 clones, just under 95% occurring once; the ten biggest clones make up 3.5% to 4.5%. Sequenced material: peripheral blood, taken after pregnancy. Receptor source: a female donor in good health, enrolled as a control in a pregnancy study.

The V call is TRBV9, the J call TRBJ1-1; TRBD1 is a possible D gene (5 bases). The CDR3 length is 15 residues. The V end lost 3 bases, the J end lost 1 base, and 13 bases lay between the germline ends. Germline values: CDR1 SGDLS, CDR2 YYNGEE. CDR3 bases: TGTGCCAGCAGCGCCCGGTCCCAGGGGAACACTGAAGCTTTCTTT. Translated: CASSARSQGNTEAFF.

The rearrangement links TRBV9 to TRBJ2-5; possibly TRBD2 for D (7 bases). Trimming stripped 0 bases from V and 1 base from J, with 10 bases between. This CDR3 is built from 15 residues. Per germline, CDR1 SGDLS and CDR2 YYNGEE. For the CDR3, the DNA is TGTGCCAGCAGCGTAGCGGGGGGCCTCCAAGAGACCCAGTACTTC. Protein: CASSVAGGLQETQYF. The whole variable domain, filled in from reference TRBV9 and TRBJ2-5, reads DSGVTQTPKHLITATGQRVTLRCSPRSGDLSVYWYQQSLDQGLQFLIQYYNGEERAKGNILERFSAQQFPDLHSELNLSSLELGDSALYFCASSVAGGLQETQYFGPGTRLLVL.

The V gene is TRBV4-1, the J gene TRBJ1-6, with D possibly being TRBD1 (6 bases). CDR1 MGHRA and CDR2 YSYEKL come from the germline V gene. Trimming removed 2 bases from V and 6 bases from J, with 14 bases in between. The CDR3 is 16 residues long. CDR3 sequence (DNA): TGCGCCAGCAGCCAATACAGGGTAGGGGGTAATTCACCCCTCCACTTT. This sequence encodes CASSQYRVGGNSPLHF.

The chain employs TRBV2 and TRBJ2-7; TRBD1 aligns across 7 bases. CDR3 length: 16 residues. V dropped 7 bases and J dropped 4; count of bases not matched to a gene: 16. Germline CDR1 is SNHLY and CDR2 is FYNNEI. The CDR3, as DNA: TGTGCCAGCAAACGGATGCGGACAGGCGAGGTATACGAGCAGTACTTC. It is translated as CASKRMRTGEVYEQYF.

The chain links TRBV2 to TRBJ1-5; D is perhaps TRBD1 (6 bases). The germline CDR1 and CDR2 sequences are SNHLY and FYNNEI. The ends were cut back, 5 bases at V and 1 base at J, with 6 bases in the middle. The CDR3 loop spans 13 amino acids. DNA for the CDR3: TGTGCCAGCAGTCAGGGGAGCAATCAGCCCCAGCATTTT. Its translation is CASSQGSNQPQHF.

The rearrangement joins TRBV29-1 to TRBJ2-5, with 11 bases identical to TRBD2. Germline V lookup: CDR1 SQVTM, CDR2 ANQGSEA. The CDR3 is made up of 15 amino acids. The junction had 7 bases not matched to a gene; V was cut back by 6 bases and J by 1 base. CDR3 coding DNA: TGCAGCGTGGGGGTAGCGGGAGGGCGCCAAGAGACCCAGTACTTC. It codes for CSVGVAGGRQETQYF.

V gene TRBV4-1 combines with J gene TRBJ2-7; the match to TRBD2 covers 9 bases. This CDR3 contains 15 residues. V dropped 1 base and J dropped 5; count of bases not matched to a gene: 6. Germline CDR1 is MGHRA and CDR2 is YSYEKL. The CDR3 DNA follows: TGCGCCAGCAGCCAAGCTTCGAGCGGGAGGAACGAGCAGTACTTC. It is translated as CASSQASSGRNEQYF.

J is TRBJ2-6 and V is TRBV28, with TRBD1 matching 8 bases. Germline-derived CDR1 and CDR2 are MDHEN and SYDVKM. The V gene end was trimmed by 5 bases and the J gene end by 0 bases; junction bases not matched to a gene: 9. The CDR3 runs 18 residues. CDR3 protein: CASSGWGQALSGANVLTF. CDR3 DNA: TGTGCCAGCAGTGGCTGGGGACAGGCCCTCTCTGGGGCCAACGTCCTGACTTTC.